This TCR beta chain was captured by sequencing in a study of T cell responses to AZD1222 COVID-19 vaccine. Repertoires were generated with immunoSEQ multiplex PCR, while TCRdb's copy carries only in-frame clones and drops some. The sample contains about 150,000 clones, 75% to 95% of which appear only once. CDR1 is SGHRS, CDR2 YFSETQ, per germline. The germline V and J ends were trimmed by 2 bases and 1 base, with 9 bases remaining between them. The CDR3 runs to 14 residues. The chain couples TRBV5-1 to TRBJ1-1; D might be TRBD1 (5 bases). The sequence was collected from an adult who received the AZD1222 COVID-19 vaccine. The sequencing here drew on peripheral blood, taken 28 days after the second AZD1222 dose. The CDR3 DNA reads TGCGCCAGCAGCTTTAGACAGTCGAACACTGAAGCTTTCTTT. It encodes CASSFRQSNTEAFF.